A selection of T cell receptor beta chains follows, all from one sample in a study of breast tumors, draining lymph nodes, adjacent tissues. One entry per CDR3 protein, called by TCRdb with MiXCR from the multiplex PCR reads. The table has over 200,000 distinct CDR3 sequences, roughly a third seen once. The material sequenced was axillary lymph node tissue. The origin of the receptors is a female donor with breast cancer. Some clones in this sample may be carry-over from other donors' samples. CDR3s include the opening cysteine and the closing phenylalanine or tryptophan. Fields, in order: D gene, V gene, clone size, J gene, CDR3 DNA, CDR3 protein. D genes are given only for firm matches. Rows may omit the clone size; those that give it use once, few, many or a size class.

d_gene: -; v_gene: TRBV5-1; abundance: -; j_gene: TRBJ1-1; CDR3nt: TGCGCCAGCAGCCTTCAGGGAGGGTTCGCTGAAGCTTTCTTT; CDR3aa: CASSLQGGFAEAFF
d_gene: TRBD2; v_gene: TRBV6-5; abundance: few; j_gene: TRBJ2-7; CDR3nt: TGTGCCAGCAGTGAAGCGGGTCGGGGGGGCCCCGAGCAGTACTTC; CDR3aa: CASSEAGRGGPEQYF
d_gene: TRBD1; v_gene: TRBV6-2/TRBV6-3; abundance: few; j_gene: TRBJ2-6; CDR3nt: TGTGCCAGCAGTTCACAGGGGGACGGGGCCAACGTCCTGACTTTC; CDR3aa: CASSSQGDGANVLTF
d_gene: TRBD1; v_gene: TRBV20-1; abundance: -; j_gene: TRBJ2-3; CDR3nt: TGCAGTGCCCCGACAGGGGGCAGGACAGATACGCAGTATTTT; CDR3aa: CSAPTGGRTDTQYF
d_gene: -; v_gene: TRBV4-1; abundance: many; j_gene: TRBJ2-7; CDR3nt: TGCGCCAGCAGCCAAGAAGTCCCTAGTTTCTACGAGCAGTACTTC; CDR3aa: CASSQEVPSFYEQYF
d_gene: TRBD2; v_gene: TRBV9; abundance: many; j_gene: TRBJ2-3; CDR3nt: TGTGCCAGCAGCCCCAGGGAGGGGTGGACAGATACGCAGTATTTT; CDR3aa: CASSPREGWTDTQYF
d_gene: -; v_gene: TRBV9; abundance: many; j_gene: TRBJ2-5; CDR3nt: TGTGCCAGCAGCGTAGGTGGGCGAGAGACCCAGTACTTC; CDR3aa: CASSVGGRETQYF
d_gene: -; v_gene: TRBV28; abundance: many; j_gene: TRBJ2-6; CDR3nt: TGTGCCAGCAGTTTGACGTTCTCTGGGGCCAACGTCCTGACTTTC; CDR3aa: CASSLTFSGANVLTF
d_gene: TRBD2; v_gene: TRBV7-3; abundance: many; j_gene: TRBJ2-5; CDR3nt: TGTGCCAGCAGCTTATGTGGACTAGCGGGAGGACGGGCGTATCAAGAGACCCAGTACTTC; CDR3aa: CASSLCGLAGGRAYQETQYF
d_gene: -; v_gene: TRBV15; abundance: many; j_gene: TRBJ2-2; CDR3nt: TGTGCCACCAGCAGTGGGGGTGGGGGGTCGAACACCGGGGAGCTGTTTTTT; CDR3aa: CATSSGGGGSNTGELFF
d_gene: -; v_gene: TRBV6-1; abundance: once; j_gene: TRBJ2-1; CDR3nt: TGTGCCAGCAGACAAACAGGGCGATCCTACAATGAGCAGTTCTTC; CDR3aa: CASRQTGRSYNEQFF
d_gene: -; v_gene: TRBV6-4; abundance: many; j_gene: TRBJ1-2; CDR3nt: TGTGCCAGCAGTGGCGACGGTTATGGCTACACCTTC; CDR3aa: CASSGDGYGYTF
d_gene: -; v_gene: TRBV4-1; abundance: many; j_gene: TRBJ2-2; CDR3nt: TGCGCCAGCAGCCCCGAGGGATTACGTCCCGGGGAGCTGTTTTTT; CDR3aa: CASSPEGLRPGELFF
d_gene: TRBD1; v_gene: TRBV6-6; abundance: few; j_gene: TRBJ2-3; CDR3nt: TGTGCCAGCAGTGGGGGGACAGGGGCCGACACAGATACGCAGTATTTT; CDR3aa: CASSGGTGADTDTQYF
d_gene: TRBD2; v_gene: TRBV7-9; abundance: -; j_gene: TRBJ2-1; CDR3nt: TGTGCCAGCAGGCAGACTAGCGGGAGGATTGATGAGCAGTTCTTC; CDR3aa: CASRQTSGRIDEQFF
d_gene: TRBD1; v_gene: TRBV6-1; abundance: -; j_gene: TRBJ2-3; CDR3nt: TGTGCCAGCAGCCTCCGGGACAGGGGGCGTGATACGCAGTATTTT; CDR3aa: CASSLRDRGRDTQYF
d_gene: -; v_gene: TRBV20-1; abundance: -; j_gene: TRBJ2-4; CDR3nt: TGCAGTGCCGCCCATCAAAACATTCAGTACTTC; CDR3aa: CSAAHQNIQYF
d_gene: TRBD1; v_gene: TRBV7-9; abundance: -; j_gene: TRBJ2-7; CDR3nt: TGTGCCAGCAGCTACGGACAGGGAGGCGGCTACGAGCAGTACTTC; CDR3aa: CASSYGQGGGYEQYF
d_gene: TRBD2; v_gene: TRBV7-2; abundance: many; j_gene: TRBJ2-7; CDR3nt: TGTGCCAGCAGCACCCGACTAGCGGGGGGGCGGGTCGAGCAGTACTTC; CDR3aa: CASSTRLAGGRVEQYF
d_gene: -; v_gene: TRBV20-1; abundance: many; j_gene: TRBJ1-2; CDR3nt: TGCAGTGCTGGTCGCGCCGGGGGCGCAGGAGGAGGCTACACCTTC; CDR3aa: CSAGRAGGAGGGYTF
d_gene: TRBD1; v_gene: TRBV2; abundance: many; j_gene: TRBJ1-5; CDR3nt: TGTGCCAGCAGTGAAATTGGGACAGGGGTGAGGCAGCCCCAGCATTTT; CDR3aa: CASSEIGTGVRQPQHF
d_gene: -; v_gene: TRBV7-9; abundance: many; j_gene: TRBJ2-1; CDR3nt: TGTGCCAGCAGCCCGAATAGGTTATACAATGAGCAGTTCTTC; CDR3aa: CASSPNRLYNEQFF
d_gene: -; v_gene: TRBV10-3; abundance: -; j_gene: TRBJ1-6; CDR3nt: TGTGCCATCAGTGAGACAGACAGCTCCTATAATTCACCCCTCCACTTT; CDR3aa: CAISETDSSYNSPLHF
d_gene: -; v_gene: TRBV20-1; abundance: many; j_gene: TRBJ1-5; CDR3nt: TGCAGTGCTAGAGTGTTGGACAACGGCAATCAGCCCCAGCATTTT; CDR3aa: CSARVLDNGNQPQHF
d_gene: TRBD2; v_gene: TRBV24-1; abundance: -; j_gene: TRBJ2-1; CDR3nt: TGTGCCACCAGTGAGAGTAGCGGGAATGAGCAGTTCTTC; CDR3aa: CATSESSGNEQFF
d_gene: TRBD1; v_gene: TRBV2; abundance: many; j_gene: TRBJ2-2; CDR3nt: TGTGCCAGCAGTGTGCTCCTCCCGGACAGGCGCACCGGGGAGCTGTTTTTT; CDR3aa: CASSVLLPDRRTGELFF
d_gene: -; v_gene: TRBV4-3; abundance: -; j_gene: TRBJ1-2; CDR3nt: TGCGCCAGCAGTCAAGAGAGTGCAGTCCTTCCCTATGGCTACACCTTC; CDR3aa: CASSQESAVLPYGYTF
d_gene: -; v_gene: TRBV27; abundance: few; j_gene: TRBJ2-5; CDR3nt: TGTGCCAGCAGTCCCTCCTACCAAGAGACCCAGTACTTC; CDR3aa: CASSPSYQETQYF